The rows below give T cell receptor beta chains drawn from one sample of a study of T cells after yellow fever vaccination. TCRdb independently ran MiXCR on the 5' RACE reads; one entry per CDR3 protein. The sample lists 150,000 to 200,000 distinct CDR3 sequences; about a tenth were seen once. Material: CD8+ T cells sorted from PBMCs, obtained 45 days after the yellow fever booster vaccination. These receptors were obtained from a young man who received the YFV17D yellow fever vaccine. The CDR3 runs from the conserved cysteine through the conserved F or W. The order of the fields is clone size, D gene, J gene, V gene, CDR3 DNA, CDR3 protein. The D gene is left open where the match is weak. Where a row states a size, it is once, few, many or the class of an expanded clone; other rows omit it.

abundance: few; d_gene: TRBD1; j_gene: TRBJ2-7; v_gene: TRBV4-3; CDR3nt: TGCGCCAGCAGCATCGGGACAGGGGGCTCCTACGAGCAGTACTTC; CDR3aa: CASSIGTGGSYEQYF
abundance: .; d_gene: TRBD1; j_gene: TRBJ2-2; v_gene: TRBV27; CDR3nt: TGTGCCAGCAGTTGGACAGGTCACACCGGGGAGCTGTTTTTT; CDR3aa: CASSWTGHTGELFF
abundance: .; d_gene: .; j_gene: TRBJ2-2; v_gene: TRBV12-3/TRBV12-4; CDR3nt: TGTGCCAGCAGACAGGGTCGTGGCGGGGAGCTGTTTTTT; CDR3aa: CASRQGRGGELFF
abundance: many; d_gene: TRBD2; j_gene: TRBJ2-1; v_gene: TRBV12-5; CDR3nt: TGTGCTAGTGGTCGAGCTAGCGGGGGATTTACAGAGCAGTTCTTC; CDR3aa: CASGRASGGFTEQFF
abundance: .; d_gene: TRBD1; j_gene: TRBJ2-2; v_gene: TRBV28; CDR3nt: TGTGCCAGTCTCAGGGGGAGCGGGGAGCTGTTTTTT; CDR3aa: CASLRGSGELFF
abundance: many; d_gene: .; j_gene: TRBJ1-2; v_gene: TRBV12-3/TRBV12-4; CDR3nt: TGTGCCAGCAGGGCCGGCTATGGCTACACCTTC; CDR3aa: CASRAGYGYTF
abundance: few; d_gene: .; j_gene: TRBJ1-2; v_gene: TRBV5-1; CDR3nt: TGCGCCAGCAGCTTGGTCAGGGCTGAGAAAAACTATGGCTACACCTTC; CDR3aa: CASSLVRAEKNYGYTF
abundance: .; d_gene: .; j_gene: TRBJ2-6; v_gene: TRBV7-9; CDR3nt: TGTGCCAGCAGCTTAGTCTCGGGTCAAGCTGGGGCCAACGTCCTGACTTTC; CDR3aa: CASSLVSGQAGANVLTF
abundance: many; d_gene: .; j_gene: TRBJ1-6; v_gene: TRBV2; CDR3nt: TGTGCCAGCAGTGATGACCGAAGCTCCTATAATTCACCCCTCCACTTT; CDR3aa: CASSDDRSSYNSPLHF
abundance: few; d_gene: TRBD1; j_gene: TRBJ1-5; v_gene: TRBV7-2; CDR3nt: TGTGCCAGCAGCCAGGACAGGGGCCACGGGGATCAGCCCCAGCATTTT; CDR3aa: CASSQDRGHGDQPQHF
abundance: .; d_gene: .; j_gene: TRBJ1-1; v_gene: TRBV27; CDR3nt: TGTGCCAGCAAACGTGGAGGGCCCACTGAAGCTTTCTTT; CDR3aa: CASKRGGPTEAFF
abundance: few; d_gene: TRBD2; j_gene: TRBJ2-3; v_gene: TRBV6-5; CDR3nt: TGTGCCAGCAGTTACGGGACTAGGATCACAGATACGCAGTATTTT; CDR3aa: CASSYGTRITDTQYF
abundance: few; d_gene: TRBD1; j_gene: TRBJ1-4; v_gene: TRBV7-2; CDR3nt: TGTGCCAGCAGCTTGCCAGGGACAGAGAATGAAAAACTGTTTTTT; CDR3aa: CASSLPGTENEKLFF
abundance: .; d_gene: .; j_gene: TRBJ2-5; v_gene: TRBV14; CDR3nt: TGTGCCAGCAGCCAATTCACATCCGGAAACGGAGAGACCCAGTACTTC; CDR3aa: CASSQFTSGNGETQYF
abundance: .; d_gene: .; j_gene: TRBJ2-1; v_gene: TRBV4-2; CDR3nt: TGTGCCAGCAGCCAAGATACGGAGAGCTCCTACAATGAGCAGTTCTTC; CDR3aa: CASSQDTESSYNEQFF
abundance: .; d_gene: TRBD1; j_gene: TRBJ1-4; v_gene: TRBV7-9; CDR3nt: TGTGCCAGCAGCCCGGGACAGGCAACTAATGAAAAACTGTTTTTT; CDR3aa: CASSPGQATNEKLFF
abundance: many; d_gene: TRBD2; j_gene: TRBJ2-3; v_gene: TRBV20-1; CDR3nt: TGCAGTGCGATCCCGACTAGCGGGGACACAGATACGCAGTATTTT; CDR3aa: CSAIPTSGDTDTQYF
abundance: .; d_gene: TRBD1; j_gene: TRBJ2-1; v_gene: TRBV9; CDR3nt: TGTGCCAGCAGCGTAGGAGACAGGGTAAATGAGCAGTTCTTC; CDR3aa: CASSVGDRVNEQFF
abundance: .; d_gene: .; j_gene: TRBJ2-1; v_gene: TRBV6-1; CDR3nt: TGTGCCAGCAGTCCAGCGGGCTCCTACAATGAGCAGTTCTTC; CDR3aa: CASSPAGSYNEQFF
abundance: many; d_gene: TRBD2; j_gene: TRBJ2-7; v_gene: TRBV11-1; CDR3nt: TGTGCCAGCAGCTTAGTTCGGGGACTAGCGGGAGATCACGACTCCTACGAGCAGTACTTC; CDR3aa: CASSLVRGLAGDHDSYEQYF